The entry below gives a single T cell receptor (beta chain) sequence along with its context. This sample was included in a study of human T cells and chemical hapten exposure. Trimming pared 10 bases from V and 4 bases from J, leaving 10 bases between. Germline CDR1 and CDR2: MDHEN and SYDVKM. The CDR3 consists of 11 residues. MiXCR, run by TCRdb on the RACE reads, gives a single entry per CDR3 protein. This sample has approximately 90,000 distinct CDR3 sequences, with more than 9% found just once. Time point described: patch test 1, 2 weeks after DPC sensitization. Treatment meaning: therapeutic diphenylcyclopropenone sensitization with weekly scalp DPC. Total RNA came from unfractionated whole blood.

The specimen was whole blood, collected in connection with sensitization to the hapten diphenylcyclopropenone (DPC). The TCR was taken from a man between 40 and 49 years old with alopecia areata. Some clones in this sample may be carry-over from other donors' samples. The rearrangement links TRBV28 to TRBJ1-1, with D unclear. The CDR3 region is CATGWGTEAFF. The CDR3 bases are TGTGCCACTGGGTGGGGCACTGAAGCTTTCTTT.